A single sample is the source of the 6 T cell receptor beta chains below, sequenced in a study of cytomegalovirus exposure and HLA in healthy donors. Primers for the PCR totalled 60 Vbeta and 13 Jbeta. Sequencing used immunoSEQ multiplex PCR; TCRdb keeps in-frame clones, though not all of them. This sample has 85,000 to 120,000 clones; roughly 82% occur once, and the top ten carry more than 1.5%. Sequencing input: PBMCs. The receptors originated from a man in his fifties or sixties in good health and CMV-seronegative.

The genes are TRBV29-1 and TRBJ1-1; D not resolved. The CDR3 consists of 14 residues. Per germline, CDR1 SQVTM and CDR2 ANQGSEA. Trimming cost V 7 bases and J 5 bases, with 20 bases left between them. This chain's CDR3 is CSGSPRASRTEAFF. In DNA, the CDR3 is TGCAGCGGGTCCCCGAGAGCCTCTAGGACTGAAGCTTTCTTT.

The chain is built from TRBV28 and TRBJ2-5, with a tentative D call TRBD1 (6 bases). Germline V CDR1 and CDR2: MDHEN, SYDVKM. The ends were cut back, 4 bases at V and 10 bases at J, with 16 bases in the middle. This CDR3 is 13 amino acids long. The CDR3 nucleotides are TGTGCCAGCAGTTCAGGACAGAACGGAGACCAGTACTTC. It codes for CASSSGQNGDQYF.

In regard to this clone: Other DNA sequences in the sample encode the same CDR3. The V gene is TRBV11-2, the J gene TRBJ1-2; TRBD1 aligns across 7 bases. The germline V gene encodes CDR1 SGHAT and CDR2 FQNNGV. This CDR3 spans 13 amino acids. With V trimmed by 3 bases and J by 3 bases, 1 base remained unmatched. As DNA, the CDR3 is TGTGCCAGCAGCTTCACAGGGGACTATGGCTACACCTTC. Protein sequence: CASSFTGDYGYTF.

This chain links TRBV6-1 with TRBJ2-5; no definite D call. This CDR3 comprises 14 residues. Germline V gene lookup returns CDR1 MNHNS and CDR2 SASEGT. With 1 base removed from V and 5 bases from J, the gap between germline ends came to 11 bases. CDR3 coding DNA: TGTGCCAGCAGTGAAGATCAAAGCTGGGAGACCCAGTACTTC. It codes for CASSEDQSWETQYF.

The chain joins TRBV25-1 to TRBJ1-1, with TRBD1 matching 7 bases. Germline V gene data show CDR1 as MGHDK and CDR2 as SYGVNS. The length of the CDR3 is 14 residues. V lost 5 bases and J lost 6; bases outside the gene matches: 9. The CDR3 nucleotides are TGTGCCAGCAGTCGACTCGGGACAGCCCCTGAAGCTTTCTTT. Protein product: CASSRLGTAPEAFF.

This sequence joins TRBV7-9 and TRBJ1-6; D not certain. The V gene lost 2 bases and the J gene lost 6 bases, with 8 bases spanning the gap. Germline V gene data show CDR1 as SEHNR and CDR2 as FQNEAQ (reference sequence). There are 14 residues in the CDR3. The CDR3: CASSLQQINSPLHF. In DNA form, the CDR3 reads TGTGCCAGCAGCTTACAACAGATTAATTCACCCCTCCACTTT.